These T cell receptor beta chains were read from a single sample in a study of cytomegalovirus exposure and HLA in healthy donors. Data came from immunoSEQ multiplex PCR; TCRdb stores just in-frame clones and leaves some out. The sample carries about 200,000 clones, 60% to 80% recorded once. The specimen sequenced was PBMCs. The receptors shown here come from a male donor in good health and CMV-seronegative. Each CDR3 is given with its conserved first and last residue. Fields, in order: clone size, V gene, J gene, D gene, CDR3 protein, CDR3 DNA. D genes are given only for firm matches. Size is stated for part of the rows, as once, few or many counts, or as a class when the clone is expanded.

>.|TRBV13|TRBJ1-1|.
CASSSTGSVGTEAFF
TGTGCCAGCAGCTCCACAGGGTCAGTGGGCACTGAAGCTTTCTTT
>few|TRBV28|TRBJ1-2|TRBD1
CASRLQGTNYGYTF
TGTGCCAGCAGGCTACAGGGGACTAACTATGGCTACACCTTC
>.|TRBV27|TRBJ2-7|TRBD2
CASSWGLAGWEQYF
TGTGCCAGCAGTTGGGGACTAGCGGGATGGGAGCAGTACTTC
>.|TRBV6-1|TRBJ1-1|.
CASSGGQVMNTEAFF
TGTGCCAGCAGTGGGGGGCAGGTTATGAACACTGAAGCTTTCTTT
>.|TRBV27|TRBJ2-7|TRBD2
CASRGRVLHEQYF
TGTGCCAGCAGAGGGAGGGTCCTACACGAGCAGTACTTC
>.|TRBV2|TRBJ2-5|TRBD1
CASGFRGQETQYF
TGTGCCAGCGGGTTCAGGGGGCAGGAGACCCAGTACTTC
>.|TRBV9|TRBJ1-5|.
CASSVDQVSQPQHF
TGTGCCAGCAGCGTAGATCAGGTATCGCAGCCCCAGCATTTT
>.|TRBV9|TRBJ2-7|.
CASSDQVFDDEQYF
TGTGCCAGCAGCGATCAGGTATTCGACGACGAGCAGTACTTC
>.|TRBV7-2|TRBJ2-5|TRBD1
CASSFGVGQGQETQYF
TGTGCCAGCAGCTTCGGTGTTGGACAGGGGCAAGAGACCCAGTACTTC
>.|TRBV6-1|TRBJ1-1|TRBD1
CASSEYGQGFMNTEAFF
TGTGCCAGCAGTGAATATGGACAGGGCTTCATGAACACTGAAGCTTTCTTT
>.|TRBV19|TRBJ2-5|TRBD2
CASSIGLAGAQETQYF
TGTGCCAGTAGTATAGGACTAGCGGGGGCTCAAGAGACCCAGTACTTC
>.|TRBV2|TRBJ2-7|.
CASSQRDEQYF
TGTGCCAGCAGTCAGAGGGACGAGCAGTACTTC
>.|TRBV18|TRBJ2-1|TRBD1
CASSPQPTGGYEQFF
TGTGCCAGCTCCCCTCAGCCGACAGGGGGCTATGAGCAGTTCTTC
>.|TRBV27|TRBJ2-7|.
CASSLLLSGTYEQYF
TGTGCCAGCAGTTTATTGCTTAGCGGTACTTACGAGCAGTACTTC
>.|TRBV19|TRBJ2-5|.
CASSIVLSGRETQYF
TGTGCCAGTAGTATAGTTCTGTCAGGGCGCGAGACCCAGTACTTC
>.|TRBV7-2|TRBJ2-7|.
CASSSNYEQYF
TGTGCCAGCAGCTCAAACTACGAGCAGTACTTC
>.|TRBV5-1|TRBJ2-1|TRBD2
CASSLTFLAGGREGNEQFF
TGCGCCAGCAGCTTAACTTTTCTAGCGGGAGGGAGAGAGGGCAATGAGCAGTTCTTC
>once|TRBV28|TRBJ1-2|.
CASSFIDYGYTF
TGTGCCAGCAGTTTTATCGACTATGGCTACACCTTC
>once|TRBV5-1|TRBJ2-7|TRBD1
CASSWDRTVEQYF
TGCGCCAGCAGCTGGGACAGAACCGTCGAGCAGTACTTC
>.|TRBV18|TRBJ2-2|TRBD2
CASSPPGLAGTGELFF
TGTGCCAGCTCACCACCGGGACTAGCGGGGACCGGGGAGCTGTTTTTT
>.|TRBV11-2|TRBJ2-7|TRBD2
CASSLGLAESYEQYF
TGTGCCAGCAGCCTAGGCCTAGCGGAGTCCTACGAGCAGTACTTC
>.|TRBV30|TRBJ1-6|TRBD1
CAWSADRANSPLHF
TGTGCCTGGAGTGCGGACAGGGCAAATTCACCCCTCCACTTT
>.|TRBV7-9|TRBJ1-2|TRBD1
CASSFDRVSYTF
TGTGCCAGCAGCTTCGACAGGGTGAGCTACACCTTC
>.|TRBV2|TRBJ2-1|.
CASSGLGGEQFF
TGTGCCAGCAGTGGGCTGGGGGGTGAGCAGTTCTTC
>.|TRBV2|TRBJ2-7|.
CASRVRGASYEQYF
TGTGCCAGCAGGGTCAGGGGGGCGTCCTACGAGCAGTACTTC
>few|TRBV28|TRBJ1-6|TRBD1
CASSLPMTGDSPLHF
TGTGCCAGCAGTTTACCTATGACAGGGGATTCACCCCTCCACTTT
>once|TRBV4-2|TRBJ2-7|TRBD2
CASSQDLLAGDLEQYF
TGTGCCAGCAGCCAAGATCTACTAGCGGGAGATCTCGAGCAGTACTTC
>.|TRBV13|TRBJ1-5|.
CASSFGGSNQPQHF
TGTGCCAGCAGCTTTGGAGGGAGCAATCAGCCCCAGCATTTT
>once|TRBV11-2|TRBJ2-5|.
CASSLGVLGHQETQYF
TGTGCCAGCAGCTTAGGAGTGCTGGGCCACCAAGAGACCCAGTACTTC
>.|TRBV7-9|TRBJ2-4|TRBD1
CASSQGVAKNIQYF
TGTGCCAGCAGCCAGGGGGTAGCCAAAAACATTCAGTACTTC
>.|TRBV9|TRBJ1-2|.
CASSIGGNGYTF
TGTGCCAGCAGCATAGGAGGAAATGGCTACACCTTC
>.|TRBV7-9|TRBJ1-2|.
CSSSLAGRANYGYTF
TGTTCCAGCAGCTTAGCGGGCAGGGCTAACTATGGCTACACCTTC
>.|TRBV11-2|TRBJ1-1|.
CASSDQRRGNTEAFF
TGTGCCAGCAGCGACCAAAGACGGGGGAACACTGAAGCTTTCTTT
>.|TRBV18|TRBJ1-1|TRBD1
CASSPRDRGLAEAFF
TGTGCCAGCTCACCGAGGGACAGGGGGTTGGCTGAAGCTTTCTTT